These 28 T cell receptor beta chains came from one sample sequenced in a study of blood T cell repertoires in COVID-19. Generated by immunoSEQ multiplex PCR, the TCRdb table keeps only in-frame clones and is missing some. Of a few hundred thousand clones listed, 75% to 90% were seen once; the top ten hold less than 2.5%. Sequenced material: peripheral blood. The origin of the receptors is a man between 18 and 29 years old with active or convalescent COVID-19.

The rearrangement links TRBV15 to TRBJ1-1, with D unclear. V was trimmed by 3 bases and J by 1 base, leaving 9 bases between them. The CDR3 contains 14 residues. From germline, CDR1 is LNHNV and CDR2 YYDKDF (reference sequence). The chain's CDR3 is CATSRWGGNTEAFF. The CDR3 region has the DNA TGTGCCACCAGCAGGTGGGGAGGGAACACTGAAGCTTTCTTT.

This sequence joins TRBV15 and TRBJ2-1; TRBD1 aligns across 10 bases. V lost 5 bases to trimming and J lost 8 bases; unmatched junction nucleotides: 15. Germline values: CDR1 LNHNV, CDR2 YYDKDF (reference sequence). The CDR3 is 17 residues long. CDR3 sequence (DNA): TGTGCCACCAGCGGATTATACCGGGACAGGGGAGATTATGAGCAGTTCTTC. Protein: CATSGLYRDRGDYEQFF.

The chain has TRBV28 and TRBJ2-3, with TRBD2 as a possible D gene (6 bases). Germline V gene data show CDR1 as MDHEN and CDR2 as SYDVKM. This CDR3 is built from 15 residues. Between the trimmed V and J ends, which lost 3 bases and 4 bases, there was a span of 14 bases. The CDR3 DNA sequence: TGTGCCAGCAGTTTTAGTACTAGCATCGCAGATACGCAGTATTTT. Translating gives CASSFSTSIADTQYF. The variable domain in full, with the rest retrieved from reference TRBV28 and TRBJ2-3, is DVKVTQSSRYLVKRTGEKVFLECVQDMDHENMFWYRQDPGLGLRLIYFSYDVKMKEKGDIPEGYSVSREKKERFSLILESASTNQTSMYLCASSFSTSIADTQYFGPGTRLTVL.

The V call is TRBV9, the J call TRBJ1-4, with 9 bases identical to TRBD1. The V and J ends lost 4 bases and 0 bases, in that order; junction bases with no gene match: 4. Germline V lookup: CDR1 SGDLS, CDR2 YYNGEE. This CDR3 comprises 16 residues. CDR3 protein: CASSPGTGPTNEKLFF. Written as DNA, the CDR3 is TGTGCCAGCAGCCCCGGGACAGGGCCAACTAATGAAAAACTGTTTTTT.

The chain couples TRBV5-1 to TRBJ2-7, with TRBD2 identical over 10 bases. There are 14 residues in the CDR3. The junction had 7 bases not matched to a gene; V was cut back by 4 bases and J by 6 bases. In germline, CDR1 is SGHRS, CDR2 YFSETQ. The CDR3 here is CASSSRLAGVEQYF. In DNA form, the CDR3 reads TGCGCCAGCAGCAGCCGGCTAGCGGGAGTCGAGCAGTACTTC.

V is TRBV13 and J is TRBJ2-7; 11 bases fit TRBD2. The ends lost 4 bases at V and 0 bases at J; junction bases unmatched: 11. Germline assignment: CDR1 PRHDT and CDR2 FYEKMQ (reference sequence). The CDR3 has 18 residues. The CDR3 region is CASSSNPGLAASSYEQYF. The CDR3 DNA reads as TGTGCCAGCAGCTCGAATCCGGGACTAGCGGCAAGCTCCTACGAGCAGTACTTC.

The V call is TRBV15, the J call TRBJ1-1; D is undetermined. CDR3 length: 15 amino acids. Germline-derived CDR1 and CDR2 are LNHNV and YYDKDF (reference sequence). Trimming cost V 3 bases and J 0 bases, with 11 bases left between them. In nucleotides, the CDR3 is TGTGCCACCAGCAGGGCTGTTAACATGAACACTGAAGCTTTCTTT. Protein product: CATSRAVNMNTEAFF.

The chain recombines TRBV7-9 with TRBJ2-1; tentatively, D is TRBD1 (6 bases). The CDR3 sequence is 14 residues long. Per germline, CDR1 SEHNR and CDR2 FQNEAQ (reference sequence). V gave up 4 bases and J gave up 3 bases, with 10 bases separating them. CDR3 bases: TGTGCCAGCAGCTCGCAGGACAGCTACAATGAGCAGTTCTTC. It specifies CASSSQDSYNEQFF.

The rearrangement joins TRBV3-1 (or the pseudogene TRBV3-2) to TRBJ1-4; D gene ambiguous. The CDR3 is 14 amino acids. Germline V gene sequence: CDR1 LGHDT, CDR2 YNNKEL (reference sequence). The V gene lost 3 bases and the J gene lost 0 bases, with 5 bases spanning the gap. CDR3 sequence reads: CASSQAATNEKLFF. As DNA, the CDR3 is TGTGCCAGCAGCCAGGCGGCAACTAATGAAAAACTGTTTTTT.

This clone was detected only once. V is TRBV5-1 and J is TRBJ2-1; tentatively, D is TRBD1 (6 bases). Looked up from germline, CDR1 is SGHRS and CDR2 is YFSETQ. CDR3 size: 12 residues. The V and J ends lost 4 bases and 10 bases respectively, with 12 bases between them. The chain's CDR3 is CASSLGQEEQFF. The CDR3 DNA is TGCGCCAGCAGCCTGGGACAAGAAGAGCAGTTCTTC. The full variable domain, its missing parts supplied by reference TRBV5-1 and TRBJ2-1, is KAGVTQTPRYLIKTRGQQVTLSCSPISGHRSVSWYQQTPGQGLQFLFEYFSETQRNKGNFPGRFSGRQFSNSRSEMNVSTLELGDSALYLCASSLGQEEQFFGPGTRLTVL.

This sequence joins TRBV29-1 and TRBJ1-2, with TRBD1 identical over 10 bases. V shed 5 bases and J 5 bases; nucleotides not matched to a gene: 5. Germline V gene lookup returns CDR1 SQVTM and CDR2 ANQGSEA. CDR3 size: 13 residues. The CDR3 region has the DNA TGCAGCGTTTGGACAGGGGGGAAATATGGCTACACCTTC. As protein: CSVWTGGKYGYTF.

This chain's CDR3 is CASSLVSEQFF. As DNA, the CDR3 is TGTGCCAGCAGCTTAGTGAGTGAGCAGTTCTTC. This chain connects TRBV7-2 to TRBJ2-1; the D is unclear. V was cut by 1 base and J by 9 bases, with 4 bases left in between. Germline CDR1 reads SGHTA; CDR2 reads FQGNSA. The CDR3 is 11 residues long.

The chain couples TRBV7-9 to TRBJ1-2, with D perhaps matching TRBD1 (5 bases). Per the germline V gene, CDR1 is SEHNR and CDR2 is FQNEAQ (reference sequence). The ends were cut back, 1 base at V and 7 bases at J, with 16 bases in the middle. The CDR3 is made up of 15 amino acids. CDR3 DNA sequence: TGTGCCAGCAGCTTAGTTGGGGGGACTCCTGGTGGCTACACCTTC. It codes for CASSLVGGTPGGYTF.

V gene TRBV9 combines with J gene TRBJ2-1; TRBD1 matches 10 bases. CDR1 is SGDLS, CDR2 YYNGEE, per germline. V dropped 2 bases and J dropped 4; count of bases not matched to a gene: 12. The CDR3 covers 18 residues. CDR3 in DNA: TGTGCCAGCAGCGTTGCCGGATCCGGGACAGGGGTTTACAATGAGCAGTTCTTC. Translated: CASSVAGSGTGVYNEQFF.

This rearrangement joins TRBV29-1 to TRBJ1-5; D is possibly TRBD1 (6 bases). Germline V gene data show CDR1 as SQVTM and CDR2 as ANQGSEA. Trimming took 4 bases from V and 1 from J, leaving 11 bases between them. The CDR3 is 14 amino acids. The CDR3 coding sequence is TGCAGCGTTGGAACAGGGCTAAGCAATCAGCCCCAGCATTTT. This encodes CSVGTGLSNQPQHF. The entire variable domain, with the rest obtained from reference TRBV29-1 and TRBJ1-5, is as follows: SAVISQKPSRDICQRGTSLTIQCQVDSQVTMMFWYRQQPGQSLTLIATANQGSEATYESGFVIDKFPISRPNLTFSTLTVSNMSPEDSSIYLCSVGTGLSNQPQHFGDGTRLSIL.

The rearrangement joins TRBV2 to TRBJ1-4, with D uncertain. The V gene's germline CDR1 is SNHLY and CDR2 FYNNEI. V lost 6 bases and J lost 8, with 16 bases in between. This CDR3 spans 14 amino acids. The CDR3 coding sequence is TGTGCCAGCAGAGCCTGGCTAGCGGAAGAAAAACTGTTTTTT. It yields the protein CASRAWLAEEKLFF.

This clone was seen once. V gene TRBV18 combines with J gene TRBJ2-2; 8 nucleotides match TRBD1. This CDR3 has 14 amino acids. Germline trimming cut 6 bases from V and 5 bases from J; bases unmatched to any gene: 5. CDR1 and CDR2 from the germline V gene are KGHSH and LQKENI. The CDR3 sequence is CASSGTGDTGELFF. CDR3 nucleotide sequence: TGTGCCAGCTCCGGGACAGGCGATACCGGGGAGCTGTTTTTT.

The chain couples TRBV28 to TRBJ2-5; TRBD2 matches at 13 bases. Germline V lookup: CDR1 MDHEN, CDR2 SYDVKM. V was clipped by 4 bases and J by 5 bases; unmatched bases: 7. This CDR3 comprises 16 residues. This CDR3 is CASSSPGLAGVETQYF. DNA for the CDR3: TGTGCCAGCAGTTCCCCCGGACTAGCGGGAGTTGAGACCCAGTACTTC.

This sequence joins TRBV25-1 and TRBJ2-2; 8 nucleotides align to TRBD1. The CDR3 sequence is 16 residues long. Trimming cost V 3 bases and J 1 base; bases outside gene matches: 4. From germline, CDR1 is MGHDK and CDR2 SYGVNS. The DNA for the CDR3 is TGTGCCAGCAGTGAGGCGGGACAGGAGAACACCGGGGAGCTGTTTTTT. Protein: CASSEAGQENTGELFF.

This chain uses TRBV27 with TRBJ2-2; D perhaps matches TRBD1 (6 bases). Germline CDR1 is MNHEY and CDR2 is SMNVEV (reference sequence). The CDR3 contains 14 residues. The V end lost 4 bases, the J end lost 0 bases, and 6 bases lay between the germline ends. This chain's CDR3 is CASSWTANTGELFF. The DNA for the CDR3 is TGTGCCAGCAGTTGGACAGCGAACACCGGGGAGCTGTTTTTT.

The rearrangement uses TRBV15 and TRBJ1-6; 9 nucleotides line up with TRBD1. The CDR3 sequence is 18 residues long. Germline V gives CDR1 LNHNV, CDR2 YYDKDF (reference sequence). With V trimmed by 3 bases and J by 3 bases, 9 bases remained unmatched. CDR3 amino acids: CATSSGPGQGLYNSPLHF. CDR3 sequence (DNA): TGTGCCACCAGCAGTGGACCGGGACAGGGACTCTATAATTCACCCCTCCACTTT.

This clone was recorded once. This chain connects TRBV5-6 to TRBJ1-2; tentatively, D is TRBD1 (5 bases). V was clipped by 4 bases and J by 1 base, with 11 bases between them. This CDR3 region has 14 residues. Germline loops: CDR1 SGHDT, CDR2 YYEEEE. The DNA for the CDR3 is TGTGCCAGCAGCCCCAGGGCCGGTAACTATGGCTACACCTTC. It specifies CASSPRAGNYGYTF.

The chain uses TRBV19 and TRBJ2-1, with D tentatively TRBD1 (5 bases). The CDR3 loop spans 12 amino acids. Germline CDR1 is LNHDA and CDR2 is SQIVND (reference sequence). The germline V and J ends were trimmed by 3 bases and 9 bases, with 9 bases remaining between them. The CDR3 DNA reads TGTGCCAGTAGTATTCGGCAGGGTGAGCAGTTCTTC. Translating gives CASSIRQGEQFF.

This clone has just a few counts. This chain uses TRBV5-1 with TRBJ1-1, with D maybe TRBD1 (5 bases). Per germline, CDR1 SGHRS and CDR2 YFSETQ. The CDR3 runs 14 residues. V shed 4 bases and J shed 0 bases, with 10 bases lying between them. CDR3 in DNA: TGCGCCAGCAGCCCGGACATCATGAACACTGAAGCTTTCTTT. Its translation is CASSPDIMNTEAFF.

This sequence joins TRBV7-2 and TRBJ2-1; D is undetermined. Germline values: CDR1 SGHTA, CDR2 FQGNSA. V was clipped by 6 bases and J by 9 bases, with 15 bases between them. The CDR3 loop spans 13 amino acids. This CDR3 reads CASRSVYRIEQFF. Here the CDR3 DNA reads TGTGCCAGCAGGTCAGTATATCGCATTGAGCAGTTCTTC. Using reference TRBV7-2 and TRBJ2-1 for the parts outside the CDR3, the full variable domain is GAGVSQSPSNKVTEKGKDVELRCDPISGHTALYWYRQSLGQGLEFLIYFQGNSAPDKSGLPSDRFSAERTGGSVSTLTIQRTQQEDSAVYLCASRSVYRIEQFFGPGTRLTVL.

V and J are TRBV6-1 and TRBJ2-7; 8 bases map to TRBD1. The CDR3 totals 15 residues. Per germline, CDR1 MNHNS and CDR2 SASEGT. J gave up 5 bases and V 1 base, and 7 bases lay outside the gene matches. The CDR3 loop reads CASSEGGDRMNEQYF. The CDR3 DNA follows: TGTGCCAGCAGTGAAGGAGGGGACAGGATGAACGAGCAGTACTTC.

This chain uses TRBV7-9 with TRBJ1-1, with a possible D match to TRBD1 (6 bases). The CDR3 is made up of 15 amino acids. Trimming pared 0 bases from V and 1 base from J, leaving 9 bases between. Germline lookup yields CDR1 SEHNR and CDR2 FQNEAQ (reference sequence). As DNA, the CDR3 is TGTGCCAGCAGCTTAGCAAGGACAGCGAACACTGAAGCTTTCTTT. Protein: CASSLARTANTEAFF.

This chain uses TRBV18 with TRBJ2-4; D is possibly TRBD2 (6 bases). Germline V gene sequence: CDR1 KGHSH, CDR2 LQKENI. There are 16 residues in the CDR3. V lost 0 bases, J lost 0 bases, and 9 bases lay in between. The CDR3 reads CASSPPGGAAKNIQYF. DNA of the CDR3: TGTGCCAGCTCACCACCCGGCGGGGCAGCCAAAAACATTCAGTACTTC.